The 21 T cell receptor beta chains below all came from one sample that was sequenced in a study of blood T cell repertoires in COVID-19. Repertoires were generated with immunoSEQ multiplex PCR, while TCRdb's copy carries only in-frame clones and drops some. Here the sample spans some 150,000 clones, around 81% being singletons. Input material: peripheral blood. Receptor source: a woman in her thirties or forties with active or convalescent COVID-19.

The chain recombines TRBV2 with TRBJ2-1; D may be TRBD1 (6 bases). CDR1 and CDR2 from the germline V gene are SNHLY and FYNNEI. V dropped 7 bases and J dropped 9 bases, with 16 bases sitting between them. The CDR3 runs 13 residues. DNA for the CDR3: TGTGCCAGCACACGGGGACAATGGGGTGAGCAGTTCTTC. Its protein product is CASTRGQWGEQFF.

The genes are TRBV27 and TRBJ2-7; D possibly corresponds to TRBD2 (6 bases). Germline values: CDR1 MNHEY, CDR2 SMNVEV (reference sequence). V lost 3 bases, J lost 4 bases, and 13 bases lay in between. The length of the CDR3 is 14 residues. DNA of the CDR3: TGTGCCAGCAGTTTTAGCGGAACCGGGTACGAGCAGTACTTC. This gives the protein CASSFSGTGYEQYF.

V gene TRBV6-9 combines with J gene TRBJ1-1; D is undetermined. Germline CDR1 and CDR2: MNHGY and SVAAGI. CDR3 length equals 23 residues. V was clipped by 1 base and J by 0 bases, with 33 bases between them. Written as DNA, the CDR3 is TGTGCCAGCAGTTATTTAATGCTCCTGGGAGGGTTGCTAGAGAGACGAATGAACACTGAAGCTTTCTTT. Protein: CASSYLMLLGGLLERRMNTEAFF.

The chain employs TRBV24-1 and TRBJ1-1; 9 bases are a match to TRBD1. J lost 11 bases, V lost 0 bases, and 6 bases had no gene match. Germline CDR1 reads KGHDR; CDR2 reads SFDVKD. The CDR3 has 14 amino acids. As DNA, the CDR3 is TGTGCCACCAGTGATTTGGGCGGGACAGGGCCCGCTTTCTTT. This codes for CATSDLGGTGPAFF.

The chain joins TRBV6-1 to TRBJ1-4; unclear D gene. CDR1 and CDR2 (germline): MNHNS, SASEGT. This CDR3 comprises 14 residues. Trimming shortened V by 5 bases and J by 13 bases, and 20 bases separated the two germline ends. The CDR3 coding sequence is TGTGCCAGCAGTTTCCCACAAAAAATGAAAAGACTGTTTTTT. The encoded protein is CASSFPQKMKRLFF.

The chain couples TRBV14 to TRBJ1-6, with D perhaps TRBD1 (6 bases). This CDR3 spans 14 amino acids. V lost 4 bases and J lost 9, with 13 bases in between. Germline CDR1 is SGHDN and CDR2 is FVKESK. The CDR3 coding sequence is TGTGCCAGCAGCCTTTTTGGACAGCTTTCACCCCTCCACTTT. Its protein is CASSLFGQLSPLHF.

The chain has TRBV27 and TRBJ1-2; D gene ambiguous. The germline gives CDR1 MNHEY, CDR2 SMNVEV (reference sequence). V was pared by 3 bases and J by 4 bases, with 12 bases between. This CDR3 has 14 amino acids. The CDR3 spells CASSFSAGVYGYTF. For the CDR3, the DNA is TGTGCCAGCAGTTTCTCGGCCGGGGTCTATGGCTACACCTTC.

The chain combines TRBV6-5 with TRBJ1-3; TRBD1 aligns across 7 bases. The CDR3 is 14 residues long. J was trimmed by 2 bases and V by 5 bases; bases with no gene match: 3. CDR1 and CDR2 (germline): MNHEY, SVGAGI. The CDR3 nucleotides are TGTGCCAGCAGTCGAGACAGGGCTGGAAACACCATATATTTT. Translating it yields CASSRDRAGNTIYF.

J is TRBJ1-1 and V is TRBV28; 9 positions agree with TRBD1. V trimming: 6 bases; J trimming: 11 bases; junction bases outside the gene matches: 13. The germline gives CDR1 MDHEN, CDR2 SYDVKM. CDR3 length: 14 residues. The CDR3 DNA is TGTGCCAGCAGGGGGGTCCGGGACAGGGATGGGGCTTTCTTT. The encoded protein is CASRGVRDRDGAFF.

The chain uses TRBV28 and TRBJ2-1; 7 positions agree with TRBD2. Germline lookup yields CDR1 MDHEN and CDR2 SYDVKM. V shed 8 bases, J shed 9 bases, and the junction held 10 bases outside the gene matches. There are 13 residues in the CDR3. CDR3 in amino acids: CASGTGLDGEQFF. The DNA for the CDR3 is TGTGCCAGCGGGACTGGACTAGATGGTGAGCAGTTCTTC. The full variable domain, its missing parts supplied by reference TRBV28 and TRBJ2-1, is DVKVTQSSRYLVKRTGEKVFLECVQDMDHENMFWYRQDPGLGLRLIYFSYDVKMKEKGDIPEGYSVSREKKERFSLILESASTNQTSMYLCASGTGLDGEQFFGPGTRLTVL.

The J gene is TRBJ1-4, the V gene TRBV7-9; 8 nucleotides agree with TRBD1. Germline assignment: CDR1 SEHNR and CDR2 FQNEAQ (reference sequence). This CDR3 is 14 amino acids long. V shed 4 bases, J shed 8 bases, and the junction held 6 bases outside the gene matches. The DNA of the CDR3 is TGTGCCAGCAGCTCGACAGGGGTCGGGGAAAAACTGTTTTTT. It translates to CASSSTGVGEKLFF.

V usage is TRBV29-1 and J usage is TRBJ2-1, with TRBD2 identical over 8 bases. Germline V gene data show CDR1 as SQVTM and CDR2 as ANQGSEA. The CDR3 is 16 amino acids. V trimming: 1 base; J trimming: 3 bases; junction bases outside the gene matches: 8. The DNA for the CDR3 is TGCAGCGTTGAAGCCATTAGCGGGGCTGACTACAATGAGCAGTTCTTC. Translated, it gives CSVEAISGADYNEQFF.

The CDR3 is CASSQDGRGGKETQYF. CDR3 coding DNA: TGCGCCAGCAGCCAAGATGGGCGGGGGGGCAAAGAGACCCAGTACTTC. The chain links TRBV4-1 to TRBJ2-5, with 9 bases that match TRBD2. The V gene end was trimmed by 0 bases and the J gene end by 3 bases; junction bases not matched to a gene: 5. This CDR3 is 16 amino acids long. Germline-derived CDR1 and CDR2 are MGHRA and YSYEKL.

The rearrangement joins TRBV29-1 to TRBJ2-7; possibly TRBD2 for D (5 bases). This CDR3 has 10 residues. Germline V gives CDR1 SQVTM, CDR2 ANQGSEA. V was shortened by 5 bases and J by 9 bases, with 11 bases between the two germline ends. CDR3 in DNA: TGCAGCGTTAGAGATGCGGGGCAGTACTTC. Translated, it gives CSVRDAGQYF.

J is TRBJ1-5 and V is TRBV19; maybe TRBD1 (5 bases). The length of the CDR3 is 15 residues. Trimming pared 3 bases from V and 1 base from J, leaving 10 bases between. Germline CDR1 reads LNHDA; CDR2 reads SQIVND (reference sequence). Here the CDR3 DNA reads TGTGCCAGTAGTATTACCGGGGGAAGCAATCAGCCCCAGCATTTT. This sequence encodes CASSITGGSNQPQHF.

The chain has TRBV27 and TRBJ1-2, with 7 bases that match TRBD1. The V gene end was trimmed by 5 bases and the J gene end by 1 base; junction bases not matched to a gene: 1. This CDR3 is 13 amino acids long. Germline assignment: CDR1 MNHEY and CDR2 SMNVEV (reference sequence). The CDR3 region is CASSQGDNYGYTF. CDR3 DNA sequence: TGTGCCAGCAGTCAGGGGGATAACTATGGCTACACCTTC.

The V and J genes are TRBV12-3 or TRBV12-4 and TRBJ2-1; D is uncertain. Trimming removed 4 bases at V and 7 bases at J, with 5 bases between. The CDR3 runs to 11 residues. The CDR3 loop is CASSSGNEQFF. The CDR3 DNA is TGTGCCAGCAGTTCAGGTAATGAGCAGTTCTTC.

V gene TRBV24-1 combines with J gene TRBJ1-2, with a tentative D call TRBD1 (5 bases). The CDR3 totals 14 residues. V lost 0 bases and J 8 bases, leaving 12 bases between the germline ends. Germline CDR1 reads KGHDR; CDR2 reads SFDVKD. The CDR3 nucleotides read TGTGCCACCAGTGATTTGGGACAATCGAAAGGCTACACCTTC. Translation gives CATSDLGQSKGYTF.

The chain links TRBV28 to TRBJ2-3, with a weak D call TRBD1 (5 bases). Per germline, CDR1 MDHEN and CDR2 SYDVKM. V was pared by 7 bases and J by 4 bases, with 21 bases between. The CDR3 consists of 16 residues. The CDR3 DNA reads TGTGCCAGCACCATAACTCGGACAAAGGCCCCAGATACGCAGTATTTT. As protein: CASTITRTKAPDTQYF.

The CDR3 sequence is CASSLESGASWAVGEQFF. In nucleotides, the CDR3 is TGCGCCAGCAGCTTGGAAAGTGGTGCTAGCTGGGCCGTGGGTGAGCAGTTCTTC. The gene calls are TRBV5-1 and TRBJ2-1; TRBD2 is a possible D gene (5 bases). This CDR3 spans 18 amino acids. Germline V gene data show CDR1 as SGHRS and CDR2 as YFSETQ. Trimming left V 0 bases short and J 9 bases short, with 25 bases between.

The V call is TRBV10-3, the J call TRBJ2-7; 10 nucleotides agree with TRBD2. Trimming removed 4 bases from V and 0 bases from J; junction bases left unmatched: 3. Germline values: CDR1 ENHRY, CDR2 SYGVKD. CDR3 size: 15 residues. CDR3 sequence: CAISGASGSSYEQYF. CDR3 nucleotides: TGTGCCATCAGTGGTGCTAGCGGGAGCTCCTACGAGCAGTACTTC.